The entry below describes one T cell receptor (beta chain). Its cognate antigen has yet to be identified. Base qualities are not recorded, but no much larger clone differs from it by a single base. The sample comes from a study of OX40 agonist ivuxolimab in advanced cancers. A note on the overall study: Ivuxolimab was a fully human IgG2 agonistic monoclonal antibody targeting the costimulatory receptor OX40 (CD134). In the dose-escalation cohort, around four fifths of patients were male, and the mean age was roughly 60 years with a range of roughly 20 to 79. Peripheral TCRbeta sequencing aimed to test whether ivuxolimab altered TCR sequence diversity and caused clonal T-cell expansion. Of the roughly 53 patients in dose escalation, 19 had hepatocellular carcinoma, about 15 had melanoma, 9 had renal cell carcinoma and 9 had head and neck cancer. The paper describes the monotherapy dose-escalation part (N ≈ 50 patients) of the phase I trial of ivuxolimab. Partial responses occurred in three dose-escalation patients: two with cutaneous melanoma and one with hepatocellular carcinoma. Prior anti-PD-1, anti-PD-L1 or anti-CTLA-4 therapy was permitted, and checkpoint inhibitors had been received by about 37% of dose-escalation patients. Intravenous ivuxolimab was administered to patients every 2 weeks at six dose levels: 0.01, 0.1, 0.3, 1.5, 3 and 10 mg/kg. On the study overall, not on this receptor specifically: On average, CD8+ T cells showed more expanded clones than CD4+ T cells after ivuxolimab. In the 0.1-3.0 mg/kg groups, partial responders had among the lowest normalized peripheral clonal expansion, particularly in CD8+ T cells. Low levels of normalized T-cell clonal expansion were also seen in some patients who did not respond. At doses from 0.1 to 3.0 mg/kg, clonal expansion was seen in both CD4+ and CD8+ blood T cells between baseline and week 6. Antigen specificity was not determined for the clonally expanded peripheral T cells.

As encoded in the germline V gene (reference sequence), CDR1 is SGHKS while CDR2 is YYEKEE. V loses 0 bases of germline sequence and J loses 4 bases, and the interval between the two ends is 13 bases. The CDR3 starts with the cysteine, ends with the phenylalanine, and has 15 residues. Here the CDR3 DNA is all that survives: 45 bases in frame from base 1. Genomic DNA was isolated from the sorted cells so that the TCRbeta CDR3 region could be sequenced. The immunoSEQ Assay was used to sequence the TCRbeta CDR3 regions. In TCRdb, the immuneACCESS table is reduced to in-frame sequences with V and J assigned. These tables do not hold every clone; where another copy was compared, an unresolved V gene accounts for under half, and the others remain unexplained. The sample profile shows approximately 100,000 clones; over 75% of them were found once. The ten largest clones represent approximately 0.32% of the sample.

The trial excluded patients who had a history of autoimmune disease or were on systemic immunosuppression. Peripheral blood for TCR sequencing was collected from all dose cohorts at baseline, on cycle 4 day 1, and on cycle 7 day 1. Samples came from an open-label, multicenter, first-in-human phase I dose-escalation trial of ivuxolimab. Adults with locally advanced or metastatic melanoma, renal cell carcinoma, hepatocellular carcinoma or head and neck squamous cell carcinoma were enrolled in the trial. Before TCR sequencing, CD4+ T cells and CD8+ T cells were sorted from peripheral blood as separate populations.

Sequenced material: CD4+ or CD8+ T cells sorted from blood, taken in a trial of the OX40 agonist ivuxolimab. The chain was built from TRBV5-5 and TRBJ2-5, and possibly TRBD2, on 6 matching bases. The receptor's source is an adult with an advanced solid tumor such as melanoma, head and neck, liver or kidney cancer. The bases are TGTGCCAGCAGCTTGGAGGGACTCAGGGTAGAGACCCAGTACTTC. Translated, this gives CASSLEGLRVETQYF. The CDR3 plus the reference TRBV5-5 and TRBJ2-5 genes for the other parts give the full variable domain: DAGVTQSPTHLIKTRGQQVTLRCSPISGHKSVSWYQQVLGQGPQFIFQYYEKEERGRGNFPDRFSARQFPNYSSELNVNALLLGDSALYLCASSLEGLRVETQYFGPGTRLLVL.